These 32 T cell receptor beta chains came from one sample sequenced in a study of CXCR3-negative and CXCR3-positive naive CD8 T cells (dated by TCRdb to between 2018 and 2021). Here is what the overall study found, with its caveats: Compared with CXCR3-negative naive cells, CXCR3-positive naive cells had TRB CDR3s with higher hydrophobicity (lower Kidera factor 4), lower energy, and higher strength and volume indices.

Antigens for these TCRs are unknown. TCRdb names NextSeq 550 as the instrument used. The Human TCR Profiling Kit (MiLaboratory) was used to make UMI-labeled 5' RACE TRB cDNA libraries. TCRdb reprocessed the reads, and each CDR3 protein sequence is entered once, without DNA. In this sample's table one finds about 120,000 distinct CDR3 sequences. The biggest ten clones account for around 0.36% of the sample. The sequenced material came from naive CXCR3+ CD8+ T cells from blood. According to the study, the label for this sample's cell subset or site signals: CD45RO-CCR7+CD27+CD95- naive CD8+ T cells expressing CXCR3 (TNR3+). These receptors all come from a human donor in good health. Some clones in this sample may be carry-over from other donors' samples.

CDR3 region: CASRPRDRGSYEQYF. The chain carries TRBV28 and TRBJ2-7; TCRdb's assignment of TRBD1 cannot be checked, as there is no DNA. In germline, CDR1 is MDHEN, CDR2 SYDVKM. The CDR3 extends over 15 amino acids.

This sequence joins TRBV6-5 and TRBJ1-2; TCRdb's assignment of TRBD1 cannot be checked, as there is no DNA. CDR1 is MNHEY, CDR2 SVGAGI, per germline. This CDR3 has 15 residues. This chain's CDR3 is CASSYLWGQGYGYTF.

CDR3 residues: CATHSGGIAYNEQFF. The gene calls are TRBV15 and TRBJ2-1; checking the TCRdb D call of TRBD1 is not possible without DNA. Germline V gene data show CDR1 as LNHNV and CDR2 as YYDKDF (reference sequence). The CDR3 runs to 15 residues.

The chain links TRBV11-2 to TRBJ2-1; TCRdb's D gene call, TRBD1, goes unchecked for lack of DNA. The CDR3 sequence is 13 residues long. CDR1 is SGHAT, CDR2 FQNNGV, per germline. CDR3 residues: CASSLGASNEQFF. Using reference TRBV11-2 and TRBJ2-1 for the parts outside the CDR3, the full variable domain is EAGVAQSPRYKIIEKRQSVAFWCNPISGHATLYWYQQILGQGPKLLIQFQNNGVVDDSQLPKDRFSAERLKGVDSTLKIQPAKLEDSAVYLCASSLGASNEQFFGPGTRLTVL.

The chain carries TRBV29-1 and TRBJ2-1; with no DNA, the TCRdb D assignment of TRBD1 cannot be verified. Looked up from germline, CDR1 is SQVTM and CDR2 is ANQGSEA. The CDR3 runs to 14 residues. CDR3 sequence: CSVVGDWGNNEQFF.

The J gene is TRBJ2-7, the V gene TRBV7-9. The CDR3 runs to 14 residues. Germline V gene data show CDR1 as SEHNR and CDR2 as FQNEAQ (reference sequence). The chain's CDR3 is CASSHTGSSYEQYF.

The rearrangement links TRBV7-3 to TRBJ2-2; no DNA is available, so the TRBD1 call from TCRdb remains unchecked. Germline lookup yields CDR1 SGHTA and CDR2 FQGTGA. The CDR3 sequence is 15 residues long. CDR3 protein: CASSLSTGGAGELFF.

This sequence joins TRBV28 and TRBJ2-5; the D call from TCRdb, TRBD1, cannot be confirmed without DNA. The CDR3 runs 11 residues. CDR1 is MDHEN, CDR2 SYDVKM, per germline. The CDR3 loop reads CASSFRDRKHF.

The chain couples TRBV28 to TRBJ2-5; TCRdb's D call of TRBD2 is untestable without DNA. The CDR3 runs 14 residues. Germline V gene data show CDR1 as MDHEN and CDR2 as SYDVKM. The CDR3 is CASSSLGLAETQYF.

This chain joins TRBV29-1 and TRBJ2-7; TCRdb proposes TRBD1, but this gene call is untestable without DNA. This CDR3 contains 15 residues. Germline CDR1 is SQVTM and CDR2 is ANQGSEA. The CDR3 sequence is CSVEWAGHRSYEQYF.

CDR3 sequence reads: CASSTTGTVWDEQFF. This rearrangement joins TRBV9 to TRBJ2-1; TCRdb indicates TRBD1, and absent DNA this call remains unverified. The germline V gene has CDR1 SGDLS and CDR2 YYNGEE. The CDR3 is 15 amino acids. Combining the CDR3 with reference TRBV9 and TRBJ2-1 gives the whole variable domain DSGVTQTPKHLITATGQRVTLRCSPRSGDLSVYWYQQSLDQGLQFLIQYYNGEERAKGNILERFSAQQFPDLHSELNLSSLELGDSALYFCASSTTGTVWDEQFFGPGTRLTVL.

The chain couples TRBV5-4 to TRBJ2-7; TCRdb's assignment of TRBD2 cannot be checked, as there is no DNA. CDR3 length: 12 residues. CDR1 and CDR2 from the germline V gene are SGHNT and YYREEE (reference sequence). The CDR3 protein is CASSGGGAEQYF. The full variable domain, its missing parts supplied by reference TRBV5-4 and TRBJ2-7, is ETGVTQSPTHLIKTRGQQVTLRCSSQSGHNTVSWYQQALGQGPQFIFQYYREEENGRGNFPPRFSGLQFPNYSSELNVNALELDDSALYLCASSGGGAEQYFGPGTRLTVT.

This chain uses TRBV4-2 with TRBJ1-5. The CDR3 has 13 amino acids. Germline V CDR1 and CDR2: LGHNA, YNFKEQ. This chain's CDR3 is CASSQERPQPQHF.

The gene calls are TRBV5-1 and TRBJ2-7; with no DNA, the TCRdb D assignment of TRBD1 cannot be verified. The CDR3 totals 14 residues. Germline assignment: CDR1 SGHRS and CDR2 YFSETQ. CDR3 protein: CASSLGGLSYEQYF. The full variable domain, in which reference TRBV5-1 and TRBJ2-7 provide the parts outside the CDR3, is KAGVTQTPRYLIKTRGQQVTLSCSPISGHRSVSWYQQTPGQGLQFLFEYFSETQRNKGNFPGRFSGRQFSNSRSEMNVSTLELGDSALYLCASSLGGLSYEQYFGPGTRLTVT.

The V and J genes are TRBV5-4 and TRBJ2-7. Looked up from germline, CDR1 is SGHNT and CDR2 is YYREEE (reference sequence). CDR3 length: 16 residues. The CDR3 reads CASSLGFGGRSYEQYF.

This chain connects TRBV6-2 or TRBV6-3 to TRBJ2-7; TCRdb's D call, TRBD1, is unchecked because there is no DNA. Germline V gene sequence: CDR1 MNHEY, CDR2 SVGEGT. The CDR3 has 16 amino acids. The CDR3 spells CASSYSTGHRSYEQYF.

The rearrangement joins TRBV2 to TRBJ2-5. Germline CDR1 reads SNHLY; CDR2 reads FYNNEI. The CDR3 is 15 amino acids. Here the CDR3 reads CASSERMNSQETQYF.

The chain carries TRBV4-1 and TRBJ2-3; TCRdb's D call of TRBD2 is untestable without DNA. Per the germline V gene, CDR1 is MGHRA and CDR2 is YSYEKL. CDR3 length: 17 amino acids. CDR3 in amino acids: CASSQRTSGGPTDTQYF.

The V call is TRBV4-3, the J call TRBJ2-1; TCRdb's assignment of TRBD2 cannot be checked, as there is no DNA. Germline-derived CDR1 and CDR2 are LGHNA and YSLEER. The CDR3 length is 17 residues. CDR3: CASSQGPSGGPYNEQFF.

The chain recombines TRBV5-1 with TRBJ2-7. Germline V gene data show CDR1 as SGHRS and CDR2 as YFSETQ. CDR3 length: 15 amino acids. The CDR3 is CASSLSSYTSYEQYF.

The chain combines TRBV20-1 with TRBJ2-3; the TCRdb D gene call, TRBD1, has no DNA to confirm it. The CDR3 length is 15 residues. Looked up from germline, CDR1 is DFQATT and CDR2 is SNEGSKA (reference sequence). CDR3 loop: CSAPRWGGGTDTQYF.

The V gene is TRBV12-3 or TRBV12-4, the J gene TRBJ2-5; as DNA is missing, the TRBD2 call by TCRdb cannot be tested. There are 15 residues in the CDR3. The CDR3 loop reads CASSLAGLGEETQYF.

The chain has TRBV29-1 and TRBJ2-2; lacking DNA, the TRBD1 call made by TCRdb goes unchecked. The germline CDR1 and CDR2 sequences are SQVTM and ANQGSEA. This CDR3 contains 15 residues. The CDR3 here is CSVSWTEGNTGELFF.

The chain employs TRBV5-1 and TRBJ2-1. Germline CDR1 reads SGHRS; CDR2 reads YFSETQ. The CDR3 sequence is 14 residues long. Here the CDR3 reads CASSPFGSYNEQFF.

The rearrangement joins TRBV4-3 to TRBJ1-1. The germline CDR1 and CDR2 sequences are LGHNA and YSLEER. This CDR3 is 14 amino acids long. The CDR3 loop is CASSQEDGHTEAFF.

The chain has TRBV29-1 and TRBJ2-3; no DNA is available, so the TRBD1 call from TCRdb remains unchecked. The CDR3 is 13 amino acids. Germline CDR1 and CDR2: SQVTM and ANQGSEA. The CDR3 region is CSVEGDSTDTQYF.

The V and J genes are TRBV28 and TRBJ1-6. Germline-derived CDR1 and CDR2 are MDHEN and SYDVKM. This CDR3 has 17 residues. The CDR3 is CASSLGVRVLMDSPLHF.

The chain is built from TRBV4-1 and TRBJ1-5; TCRdb names TRBD1, which stays unverified in the absence of DNA. This CDR3 spans 15 amino acids. Germline values: CDR1 MGHRA, CDR2 YSYEKL. The CDR3 is CASSQPGQGYQPQHF.

The chain has TRBV13 and TRBJ2-5; TCRdb designates TRBD1, a call that cannot be tested without DNA. Looked up from germline, CDR1 is PRHDT and CDR2 is FYEKMQ (reference sequence). The CDR3 is 13 residues long. CDR3: CASSPPGVETQYF. The whole variable domain, remainder taken from reference TRBV13 and TRBJ2-5, is AAGVIQSPRHLIKEKRETATLKCYPIPRHDTVYWYQQGPGQDPQFLISFYEKMQSDKGSIPDRFSAQQFSDYHSELNMSSLELGDSALYFCASSPPGVETQYFGPGTRLLVL.

The V and J genes are TRBV28 and TRBJ2-5; the TRBD2 assignment by TCRdb is unverifiable without DNA. Germline lookup yields CDR1 MDHEN and CDR2 SYDVKM. This CDR3 contains 16 residues. CDR3 amino acids: CASSLGVAGGPGTQYF.

V usage is TRBV6-1 and J usage is TRBJ1-4. CDR1 is MNHNS, CDR2 SASEGT, per germline. The length of the CDR3 is 13 residues. This chain's CDR3 is CASLPMGNEKLFF.

The V and J genes are TRBV14 and TRBJ2-4. Germline loops: CDR1 SGHDN, CDR2 FVKESK. The CDR3 totals 12 residues. The chain's CDR3 is CASSRGSIIQYF.